This paragraph covers one TCR beta chain sequence. These data belong to a study of cytomegalovirus exposure and HLA in healthy donors. Germline assignment: CDR1 SGDLS and CDR2 YYNGEE. This CDR3 has 19 residues. The V gene end was trimmed by 4 bases and the J gene end by 1 base; junction bases not matched to a gene: 12. Use of 60 Vbeta and 13 Jbeta primers characterized the PCR. Method: immunoSEQ multiplex PCR; TCRdb's copy keeps in-frame clones and lacks some. The sample has under 90,000 clones; 77% are singletons. The receptor comes from a man in his forties or fifties in good health and CMV-seropositive. The chain combines TRBV9 with TRBJ2-2, with 11 bases fitting TRBD2. Source material: PBMCs. Here the CDR3 DNA reads TGTGCCAGCAGCCCTCGTACCCTAACTAGCGGGAGGAACACCGGGGAGCTGTTTTTT. Its translation: CASSPRTLTSGRNTGELFF.